This passage covers 28 T cell receptor beta chains from one sample sequenced in a study of monozygotic twins with inflammatory bowel disease. Using the 5' RACE reads, TCRdb records one entry per CDR3 protein without DNA. The sample totals about 440,000 distinct CDR3 sequences. What was sequenced was blood. These receptor sequences come from a human donor with ulcerative colitis or Crohn's disease, or a healthy co-twin of an affected twin (not recorded which).

The chain couples TRBV12-3 or TRBV12-4 to TRBJ1-2; no DNA is available, so the TRBD1 call from TCRdb remains unchecked. The length of the CDR3 is 14 residues. CDR3 sequence reads: CASSSGGTDYGYTF.

This rearrangement joins TRBV5-1 to TRBJ2-1; TCRdb's D call of TRBD2 is untestable without DNA. Per germline, CDR1 SGHRS and CDR2 YFSETQ. The CDR3 spans 18 residues. The CDR3 sequence: CASSLGSLISGRTNEQFF.

The rearrangement links TRBV18 to TRBJ2-4; lacking DNA, the TRBD1 call made by TCRdb goes unchecked. This CDR3 spans 16 amino acids. Germline CDR1 is KGHSH and CDR2 is LQKENI. The CDR3 region is CASSPPTGGAKNIQYF.

The rearrangement links TRBV5-8 to TRBJ2-4. The germline V gene encodes CDR1 SGHTS and CDR2 YDEGEE. This CDR3 has 16 amino acids. CDR3 loop: CASSILPSGPKNIQYF. Filled out from reference TRBV5-8 and TRBJ2-4, the complete variable domain reads EAGVTQSPTHLIKTRGQQATLRCSPISGHTSVYWYQQALGLGLQFLLWYDEGEERNRGNFPPRFSGRQFPNYSSELNVNALELEDSALYLCASSILPSGPKNIQYFGAGTRLSVL.

The rearrangement links TRBV12-3 or TRBV12-4 to TRBJ2-3. The CDR3 contains 13 residues. CDR3: CASSTPATDTQYF.

V is TRBV29-1 and J is TRBJ1-2; TCRdb reports TRBD1, a call that lacks DNA to check it against. The CDR3 sequence is 11 residues long. The germline V gene encodes CDR1 SQVTM and CDR2 ANQGSEA. The CDR3 loop is CSVVENTGRTF.

V is TRBV2 and J is TRBJ2-3. Germline CDR1 SNHLY, CDR2 FYNNEI. The CDR3 consists of 13 residues. CDR3 sequence: CASSDRITDTQYF. The full variable domain, with the rest looked up from reference TRBV2 and TRBJ2-3, is EPEVTQTPSHQVTQMGQEVILRCVPISNHLYFYWYRQILGQKVEFLVSFYNNEISEKSEIFDDQFSVERPDGSNFTLKIRSTKLEDSAMYFCASSDRITDTQYFGPGTRLTVL.

V and J are TRBV7-2 and TRBJ2-5; TCRdb gives TRBD2 as the D gene, but with no DNA this cannot be confirmed. Germline V CDR1 and CDR2: SGHTA, FQGNSA. This CDR3 is 16 amino acids long. The CDR3 sequence is CASSDRTSGGQETQYF.

The chain employs TRBV7-9 and TRBJ2-7; lacking DNA, the TRBD1 call made by TCRdb goes unchecked. Germline lookup yields CDR1 SEHNR and CDR2 FQNEAQ (reference sequence). This CDR3 has 16 amino acids. This CDR3 is CASSSTDGQGRYEQYF. The variable domain in full, completed from reference TRBV7-9 and TRBJ2-7, reads DTGVSQNPRHKITKRGQNVTFRCDPISEHNRLYWYRQTLGQGPEFLTYFQNEAQLEKSRLLSDRFSAERPKGSFSTLEIQRTEQGDSAMYLCASSSTDGQGRYEQYFGPGTRLTVT.

J is TRBJ2-7 and V is TRBV20-1; checking the TCRdb D call of TRBD1 is not possible without DNA. CDR3 size: 14 residues. Per the germline V gene, CDR1 is DFQATT and CDR2 is SNEGSKA (reference sequence). CDR3: CSARSPPPNDEQYF.

V gene TRBV24-1 combines with J gene TRBJ2-1; the TCRdb call, TRBD1, lacks DNA for checking. This CDR3 has 14 amino acids. Germline lookup yields CDR1 KGHDR and CDR2 SFDVKD. This CDR3 is CATGPRGTYNEQFF.

The chain has TRBV5-1 and TRBJ1-1; the TRBD1 assignment by TCRdb is unverifiable without DNA. Germline loops: CDR1 SGHRS, CDR2 YFSETQ. The length of the CDR3 is 16 residues. This chain's CDR3 is CASASAGQQMNTEAFF.

The chain is built from TRBV5-6 and TRBJ2-3. Germline loops: CDR1 SGHDT, CDR2 YYEEEE. The CDR3 runs to 16 residues. CDR3 loop: CASSLEYAVSTDTQYF.

The chain couples TRBV7-9 to TRBJ2-1; TCRdb calls TRBD2, which cannot be checked without DNA. Germline CDR1 SEHNR, CDR2 FQNEAQ (reference sequence). The CDR3 extends over 14 amino acids. This CDR3 is CASSLVLAVNEQFF. Supplemented by reference TRBV7-9 and TRBJ2-1, the full variable domain reads DTGVSQNPRHKITKRGQNVTFRCDPISEHNRLYWYRQTLGQGPEFLTYFQNEAQLEKSRLLSDRFSAERPKGSFSTLEIQRTEQGDSAMYLCASSLVLAVNEQFFGPGTRLTVL.

The CDR3 sequence is CASSVGPGQPLYGYTF. The chain couples TRBV9 to TRBJ1-2; the TCRdb call, TRBD1, lacks DNA for checking. CDR1 and CDR2 from the germline V gene are SGDLS and YYNGEE. The length of the CDR3 is 16 residues.

The chain has TRBV4-3 and TRBJ1-5; TCRdb outputs TRBD1, but without DNA this stays unchecked. CDR1 is LGHNA and CDR2 is YSLEER in the germline V gene. CDR3 length: 15 amino acids. The CDR3 sequence is CASSQVRGGNQPQHF.

This chain uses TRBV12-3 or TRBV12-4 with TRBJ1-2; without DNA, the TCRdb call of TRBD1 cannot be checked. This CDR3 has 15 residues. CDR3 amino acids: CASSLRDALGRGYTF.

The chain has TRBV7-2 and TRBJ2-3. The CDR3 extends over 15 amino acids. CDR1 and CDR2 (germline): SGHTA, FQGNSA. The CDR3 region is CASSLERLITDTQYF.

J is TRBJ2-1 and V is TRBV11-2; TCRdb lists TRBD2, though no DNA is available to test this call. The CDR3 is 15 amino acids. Germline CDR1 SGHAT, CDR2 FQNNGV. This CDR3 reads CASSLPPGLGEVRFF.

The chain joins TRBV5-1 to TRBJ2-2; TCRdb's D gene call, TRBD2, goes unchecked for lack of DNA. CDR1 is SGHRS, CDR2 YFSETQ, per germline. This CDR3 has 14 residues. This CDR3 is CASSLTSNTGELFF.

The J gene is TRBJ2-1, the V gene TRBV5-1; TCRdb outputs TRBD2, but without DNA this stays unchecked. Per germline, CDR1 SGHRS and CDR2 YFSETQ. CDR3 length: 15 residues. CDR3: CASSPPSSGYNEQFF.

The V gene is TRBV7-9, the J gene TRBJ2-2; the D gene TCRdb calls, TRBD1, cannot be checked with no DNA. The CDR3 is 12 amino acids. Looked up from germline, CDR1 is SEHNR and CDR2 is FQNEAQ (reference sequence). The CDR3 region is CASSPCTGELFF.

This chain connects TRBV6-1 to TRBJ1-5; TCRdb indicates TRBD1, and absent DNA this call remains unverified. CDR3 length: 16 amino acids. Germline V gene data show CDR1 as MNHNS and CDR2 as SASEGT. The chain's CDR3 is CASNDPGQGESQPQHF.

This chain connects TRBV7-8 to TRBJ2-7; TCRdb picks TRBD1, but there is no DNA to check that call. Germline values: CDR1 SGHVS, CDR2 FQNEAQ. This CDR3 comprises 14 residues. The CDR3 is CASSRGQARDEQYF.

The J gene is TRBJ1-2, the V gene TRBV7-6. The germline V gene has CDR1 SGHVS and CDR2 FNYEAQ. CDR3 size: 13 residues. CDR3 loop: CASSLGHLDRYTF.

The CDR3 reads CASSLRGGGTGNTIYF. The V and J genes are TRBV7-2 and TRBJ1-3; without DNA, the TCRdb call of TRBD1 cannot be checked. Germline loops: CDR1 SGHTA, CDR2 FQGNSA. The CDR3 contains 16 residues.

The chain recombines TRBV21-1 with TRBJ2-2; there is no DNA to check the TCRdb D call of TRBD1. TRBV21-1 is a pseudogene. The CDR3 has 18 residues. The CDR3 sequence: CASSKESKGNANTGELFF.

The rearrangement joins TRBV6-6 to TRBJ1-2; TCRdb outputs TRBD1, but without DNA this stays unchecked. This CDR3 region has 13 residues. Germline assignment: CDR1 MNHNY and CDR2 SVGAGI (reference sequence). CDR3 sequence: CASSYGQGQGYTF.